Each of the 21 T cell receptor beta chains below was sequenced from the same sample in a study of cytomegalovirus exposure and HLA in healthy donors. 13 Jbeta primers and 60 Vbeta primers were used for the PCR. The repertoire was sequenced with immunoSEQ multiplex PCR; TCRdb's copy has only in-frame clones and lacks some. This table holds about 120,000 clones, 77% found once. The sample comprised PBMCs. These receptors came from a man aged 18 to 30 in good health and CMV-seropositive.

CDR3 DNA sequence: TGTGCCAGCAGCCAACCGCTAGCGGGAGGGCCCCATGAGCAGTTCTTC. Translated, it gives CASSQPLAGGPHEQFF. The V gene is TRBV4-2, the J gene TRBJ2-1, with 12 bases aligning to TRBD2. The length of the CDR3 is 16 residues. The trim removed 2 bases at V and 8 bases at J, leaving 7 bases unmatched. Germline loops: CDR1 LGHNA, CDR2 YNFKEQ.

The genes are TRBV2 and TRBJ2-7; D perhaps matches TRBD2 (5 bases). The CDR3 extends over 12 amino acids. Germline V CDR1 and CDR2: SNHLY, FYNNEI. The V end was cut by 3 bases, the J end by 4 bases, with 7 bases between. For the CDR3, the DNA is TGTGCCAGCAGTGATGGAGGTTACGAGCAGTACTTC. It is translated as CASSDGGYEQYF.

This chain connects TRBV5-4 to TRBJ1-6, with D possibly TRBD1 on 6 matching bases. The V gene lost 2 bases and the J gene lost 4 bases, with 13 bases spanning the gap. Germline values: CDR1 SGHNT, CDR2 YYREEE (reference sequence). The CDR3 is 16 residues long. The CDR3 DNA reads TGTGCCAGCAGCTTACCCGGACAGACTTATAATTCACCCCTCCACTTT. Translating gives CASSLPGQTYNSPLHF.

This clone appeared a few times. The V and J genes are TRBV29-1 and TRBJ1-2, with D possibly being TRBD1 (5 bases). The CDR3 loop spans 11 amino acids. Trimming pared 4 bases from V and 11 bases from J, leaving 14 bases between. CDR1 and CDR2 (germline): SQVTM, ANQGSEA. Written as DNA, the CDR3 is TGCAGCGTTGTTACAGGTTTAGGGTACACCTTC. Translation gives CSVVTGLGYTF.

Comments on this clone: Additional DNA sequences in this sample encode the identical CDR3. The rearrangement links TRBV28 to TRBJ2-7; 10 bases match TRBD1. Trimming removed 4 bases from V and 2 bases from J; junction bases left unmatched: 2. CDR1 and CDR2 (germline): MDHEN, SYDVKM. The CDR3 is made up of 14 amino acids. CDR3 residues: CASSSTGGPYEQYF. Here the CDR3 DNA reads TGTGCCAGCAGTTCGACAGGGGGCCCCTACGAGCAGTACTTC.

Worth noting for this clone: Mismatch with germline at one junction end may stem from a read error. Other DNA sequences of this sample code for an identical CDR3. This rearrangement joins TRBV27 to TRBJ2-4; D perhaps matches TRBD2 (6 bases). The germline V gene has CDR1 MNHEY and CDR2 SMNVEV (reference sequence). The CDR3 covers 15 residues. CDR3 DNA: TGTGCCAGCAGTTTAGCGGGGCTAGCCAAAAACAGTCAGTACTTC. As protein: CASSLAGLAKNSQYF.

This rearrangement joins TRBV5-1 to TRBJ1-1; TRBD1 is a possible D gene (6 bases). Germline V gives CDR1 SGHRS, CDR2 YFSETQ. The V and J ends lost 4 bases and 6 bases respectively, with 16 bases between them. CDR3 size: 14 residues. CDR3 in amino acids: CASSHGGGASEAFF. The CDR3 DNA is TGCGCCAGCAGCCATGGGGGGGGCGCATCTGAAGCTTTCTTT.

This clone has a count of ten or more. CDR3 amino acids: CASGEGNTEAFF. The CDR3 DNA is TGTGCCAGCGGTGAGGGGAACACTGAAGCTTTCTTT. The rearrangement joins TRBV19 to TRBJ1-1; D ambiguous. CDR3 size: 12 residues. Germline V gene lookup returns CDR1 LNHDA and CDR2 SQIVND (reference sequence). The V end lost 9 bases, the J end lost 1 base, and 9 bases lay between the germline ends. The whole variable domain, filled in from reference TRBV19 and TRBJ1-1, reads DGGITQSPKYLFRKEGQNVTLSCEQNLNHDAMYWYRQDPGQGLRLIYYSQIVNDFQKGDIAEGYSVSREKKESFPLTVTSAQKNPTAFYLCASGEGNTEAFFGQGTRLTVV.

This rearrangement joins TRBV11-1 to TRBJ2-7; weak D call: TRBD1 (5 bases). Looked up from germline, CDR1 is SGHAT and CDR2 is FQDESV (reference sequence). Trimming left V 5 bases short and J 4 bases short, with 15 bases between. There are 14 residues in the CDR3. The CDR3 DNA reads TGTGCCAGCAGCCTTGCGACAGAAGTATACGAGCAGTACTTC. It codes for CASSLATEVYEQYF. Looking up the rest from reference TRBV11-1 and TRBJ2-7 gives the full variable domain: EAEVAQSPRYKITEKSQAVAFWCDPISGHATLYWYRQILGQGPELLVQFQDESVVDDSQLPKDRFSAERLKGVDSTLKIQPAELGDSAMYLCASSLATEVYEQYFGPGTRLTVT.

J is TRBJ2-5 and V is TRBV9, with D tentatively TRBD2 (6 bases). This CDR3 comprises 14 residues. Trimming cost V 4 bases and J 4 bases, with 14 bases left between them. Germline values: CDR1 SGDLS, CDR2 YYNGEE. The CDR3 DNA sequence: TGTGCCAGCAGCCCCAGACTAGTCCCAGAGACCCAGTACTTC. This sequence encodes CASSPRLVPETQYF.

The chain combines TRBV19 with TRBJ2-7; 7 nucleotides align to TRBD2. The CDR3 covers 13 residues. J lost 2 bases, V lost 6 bases, and 4 bases had no gene match. Per germline, CDR1 LNHDA and CDR2 SQIVND (reference sequence). For the CDR3, the DNA is TGTGCCAGTAGACCCCGGGGGGCCTACGAGCAGTACTTC. As protein: CASRPRGAYEQYF.

This chain joins TRBV4-1 and TRBJ1-2; D is uncertain. CDR1 and CDR2 from the germline V gene are MGHRA and YSYEKL. V was shortened by 4 bases and J by 2 bases, with 17 bases between the two germline ends. The CDR3 runs 16 residues. In nucleotides, the CDR3 is TGCGCCAGCAGCCTAAGTGAGGGTTCCCAAAACTATGGCTACACCTTC. This sequence encodes CASSLSEGSQNYGYTF.

The gene calls are TRBV19 and TRBJ2-1; D may be TRBD2 (7 bases). CDR1 is LNHDA, CDR2 SQIVND, per germline (reference sequence). This CDR3 is 21 amino acids long. V was pared by 2 bases and J by 0 bases, with 26 bases between. The CDR3 nucleotides are TGTGCCAGTAGTATAAGGGGGGCGCAGCGGGGTGGAAGGGGCTCCTACAATGAGCAGTTCTTC. Its protein product is CASSIRGAQRGGRGSYNEQFF.

This clone turned up a few times. This chain joins TRBV7-9 and TRBJ2-1; D is perhaps TRBD2 (6 bases). Trimming cost V 0 bases and J 8 bases, with 17 bases left between them. CDR1 is SEHNR and CDR2 is FQNEAQ in the germline V gene (reference sequence). The CDR3 sequence is 16 residues long. The chain's CDR3 is CASSLAVAGSGDEQFF. The DNA of the CDR3 is TGTGCCAGCAGCTTAGCGGTGGCGGGGAGTGGGGATGAGCAGTTCTTC.

The chain employs TRBV28 and TRBJ2-5, with D tentatively TRBD1 (5 bases). The CDR3 length is 13 residues. The V gene lost 2 bases and the J gene lost 3 bases, with 7 bases spanning the gap. CDR1 is MDHEN and CDR2 is SYDVKM in the germline V gene. The CDR3 sequence is CASSLPTEETQYF. The CDR3 region has the DNA TGTGCCAGCAGTTTACCGACAGAAGAGACCCAGTACTTC.

The chain links TRBV5-1 to TRBJ1-1; D unclear. The CDR3 is made up of 13 amino acids. Trimming took 4 bases from V and 4 from J, leaving 11 bases between them. CDR1 is SGHRS, CDR2 YFSETQ, per germline. This chain's CDR3 is CASSREGGTEAFF. The CDR3 nucleotides are TGCGCCAGCAGCCGCGAGGGAGGCACTGAAGCTTTCTTT.

The sample holds one count of this clone. The genes are TRBV28 and TRBJ1-5; D might be TRBD1 (6 bases). Germline V CDR1 and CDR2: MDHEN, SYDVKM. Trimming cost V 6 bases and J 7 bases, with 10 bases left between them. The CDR3 spans 12 residues. DNA of the CDR3: TGTGCCAGCAGAGTGACAGGACAGCCCCAGCATTTT. Translation: CASRVTGQPQHF.

The chain combines TRBV4-1 with TRBJ1-1; D remains unclear. Germline V gene lookup returns CDR1 MGHRA and CDR2 YSYEKL. The CDR3 covers 14 residues. Trimming removed 0 bases from V and 1 base from J, with 6 bases in between. The CDR3 DNA reads as TGCGCCAGCAGCCAAGACAACTGGAACACTGAAGCTTTCTTT. Translating it yields CASSQDNWNTEAFF.

The sample holds a few counts of this clone. The chain recombines TRBV4-1 with TRBJ2-3; D remains ambiguous. This CDR3 contains 13 residues. CDR1 and CDR2 from the germline V gene are MGHRA and YSYEKL. V gave up 2 bases and J gave up 4 bases, with 7 bases separating them. For the CDR3, the DNA is TGCGCCAGCAGCCAACTAGTTGCAGATACGCAGTATTTT. Amino acid sequence: CASSQLVADTQYF.

This rearrangement joins TRBV7-2 to TRBJ1-2, with D possibly matching TRBD1 (6 bases). This CDR3 region has 14 residues. Trimming left V 4 bases short and J 6 bases short, with 15 bases between. CDR1 is SGHTA, CDR2 FQGNSA, per germline. The chain's CDR3 is CASSSTTAGDGYTF. The CDR3 DNA is TGTGCCAGCAGCTCAACGACGGCAGGGGATGGCTACACCTTC.

This clone was counted a few times. V is TRBV27 and J is TRBJ2-1, with TRBD2 identical over 7 bases. The trim removed 3 bases at V and 2 bases at J, leaving 4 bases unmatched. The CDR3 spans 15 residues. From germline, CDR1 is MNHEY and CDR2 SMNVEV (reference sequence). The CDR3 nucleotides are TGTGCCAGCAGTTTTCAAGGACTAGCCTACAATGAGCAGTTCTTC. This sequence encodes CASSFQGLAYNEQFF.